What follows describes a single T cell receptor beta chain. This entry belongs to a study of blood T cell repertoires in COVID-19. The overall study: Italy, Spain and the United States were the sources of the convalescent and acute COVID-19 samples. T cells, B-cell-depleted T cells, or PBMCs supplied cDNA or gDNA.

As originally analysed: Amplification of reference gene primers was used by the study to estimate nucleated cell counts. TCRdb's copy holds only in-frame clones and misses some; the assay was immunoSEQ multiplex PCR. The V and J calls and clone size are taken from that table; D and trimming were inferred from the DNA. The table has approximately 15,000 clones, roughly 87% seen once; the top ten hold 15% to 20%. Germline CDR1 MNHEY, CDR2 SVGAGI. The CDR3 is made up of 11 amino acids. With V trimmed by 8 bases and J by 10 bases, 3 bases remained unmatched. The sequenced material came from peripheral blood. V usage is TRBV6-5 and J usage is TRBJ2-1, with 9 bases fitting TRBD1. The TCR sequence derives from a man in his fifties with active COVID-19. The CDR3 protein is CASGQGREQFF. The CDR3 coding sequence is TGTGCCAGCGGACAGGGGAGGGAGCAGTTCTTC.